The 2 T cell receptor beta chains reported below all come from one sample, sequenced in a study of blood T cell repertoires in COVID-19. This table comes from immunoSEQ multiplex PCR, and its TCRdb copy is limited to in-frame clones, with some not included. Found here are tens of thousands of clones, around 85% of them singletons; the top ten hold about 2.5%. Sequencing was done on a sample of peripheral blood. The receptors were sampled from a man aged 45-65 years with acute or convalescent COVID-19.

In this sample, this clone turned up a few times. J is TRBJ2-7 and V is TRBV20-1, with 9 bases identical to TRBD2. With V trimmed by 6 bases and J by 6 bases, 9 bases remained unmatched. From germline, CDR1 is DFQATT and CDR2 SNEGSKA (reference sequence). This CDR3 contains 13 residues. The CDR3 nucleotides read TGCAGTGCGAGTCTAGCGGGAAGGGGCGAGCAGTACTTC. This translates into CSASLAGRGEQYF.

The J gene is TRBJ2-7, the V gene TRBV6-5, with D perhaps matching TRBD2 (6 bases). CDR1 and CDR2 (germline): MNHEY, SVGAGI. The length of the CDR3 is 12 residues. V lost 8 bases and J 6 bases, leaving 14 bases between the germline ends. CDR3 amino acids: CASLPRGTEQYF. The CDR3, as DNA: TGTGCCAGCCTCCCCCGGGGGACCGAGCAGTACTTC.